The rows below give T cell receptor beta chains drawn from one sample of a study of T cell responses to AZD1222 COVID-19 vaccine. Profiled with immunoSEQ multiplex PCR; TCRdb holds only in-frame clones, not every one. The data show about 110,000 clones, with around 90% seen just once and less than 10% held by the top ten. The specimen comprised peripheral blood, sampled 28 days after the second AZD1222 dose. These receptors all stem from an adult who received the AZD1222 COVID-19 vaccine. Both conserved end residues are part of each CDR3. The order of the fields is J gene, V gene, CDR3 protein.

TRBJ2-1 TRBV19 CASSISRRQSSYNEQFF
TRBJ1-1 TRBV19 CASSWTQNTEAFF
TRBJ2-7 TRBV4-2 CASSQGISRTRGFYEQYF
TRBJ1-5 TRBV15 CATGQGANGNQPQHF
TRBJ1-1 TRBV10-3 CAISEPSGAHLKNTEAFF
TRBJ2-7 TRBV4-3 CASSQDEGGLYEQYF
TRBJ2-2 TRBV11-3 CASSLLAGETDTGELFF
TRBJ2-5 TRBV19 CASSIGSSGGLTYF
TRBJ2-7 TRBV6-2/TRBV6-3 CASSGTGRSYEQYF
TRBJ2-3 TRBV11-3 CASSPHGGTDTQYF
TRBJ2-5 TRBV6-2/TRBV6-3 CASSYWRAEDETQYF
TRBJ1-5 TRBV7-2 CASSLGDSLNQPQHF
TRBJ2-2 TRBV29-1 CSVDGTSRGELFF
TRBJ2-3 TRBV19 CASSPGQGAGTQYF
TRBJ1-2 TRBV15 CATKGGWGVGTGAAGYTF
TRBJ1-1 TRBV12-3/TRBV12-4 CASSFAGNTEAFF
TRBJ2-1 TRBV5-3 CARASIREFNEQFF
TRBJ1-1 TRBV7-3 CASSLTAGHMNTEAFF
TRBJ2-2 TRBV9 CASSVESGKGTGELFF
TRBJ1-6 TRBV15 CATSNRRGNSPLHF
TRBJ1-2 TRBV7-8 CASSSGTDGNYGYTF
TRBJ2-5 TRBV9 CASSVGSGGAPETQYF